The 20 T cell receptor beta chains presented below share a single source sample, sequenced in a study of T cell repertoires in cytomegalovirus infection. TCRdb re-called the reads through MiXCR, storing one row per CDR3 protein. This sample carries around 100,000 distinct CDR3 sequences, more than 20% of them seen once, and the ten largest clones take about two fifths. Source material: CD8+ T cells from PBMCs. The source is a human donor in good health (CMV status not recorded). Some clones in this sample may be carry-over from other donors' samples.

Many counts were recorded for this clonotype. CDR3 in DNA: TGTGCCAGCAGTTCGGGACTAAGTGGCGGGGAGCTGTTTTTT. It translates to CASSSGLSGGELFF. V and J are TRBV6-5 and TRBJ2-2, with 7 bases matching TRBD2. Trimming cost V 4 bases and J 7 bases; bases outside gene matches: 6. The CDR3 totals 14 residues. Germline V CDR1 and CDR2: MNHEY, SVGAGI.

In this sample, this clonotype turned up a few times. This chain links TRBV28 with TRBJ1-5, with D perhaps matching TRBD1 (6 bases). V shed 5 bases and J shed 7 bases, with 18 bases lying between them. The germline V gene encodes CDR1 MDHEN and CDR2 SYDVKM. The CDR3 runs 15 residues. The CDR3 here is CASSAPTGSGQPQHF. CDR3 coding DNA: TGTGCCAGCAGTGCTCCCACAGGGTCGGGACAGCCCCAGCATTTT.

The CDR3 DNA reads TGTGCCAGCAGTTACATCTGGGGAGTTCAGACCGATGAGCAGTTCTTC. It specifies CASSYIWGVQTDEQFF. The chain joins TRBV6-2 or TRBV6-3 to TRBJ2-1; possibly TRBD2 for D (5 bases). This CDR3 has 16 amino acids. V dropped 2 bases and J dropped 8 bases, with 19 bases sitting between them. Germline loops: CDR1 MNHEY, CDR2 SVGEGT.

This clonotype was counted between two and nine times. J is TRBJ2-1 and V is TRBV5-6; no firm D call. The CDR3 spans 13 residues. Trimming stripped 0 bases from V and 9 bases from J, with 10 bases between. CDR1 SGHDT and CDR2 YYEEEE come from the germline V gene. The CDR3 loop is CASSLGTFGEQFF. CDR3 DNA: TGTGCCAGCAGCTTGGGGACCTTTGGTGAGCAGTTCTTC.

The chain is built from TRBV9 and TRBJ2-1; D is unresolved. Between the trimmed V and J ends, which lost 0 bases and 4 bases, there was a span of 11 bases. Germline CDR1 SGDLS, CDR2 YYNGEE. CDR3 length equals 15 residues. Written as DNA, the CDR3 is TGTGCCAGCAGCGTAGCAGAAACTTCTTACAATGAGCAGTTCTTC. Its translation is CASSVAETSYNEQFF. The full variable domain, completed using reference TRBV9 and TRBJ2-1, is DSGVTQTPKHLITATGQRVTLRCSPRSGDLSVYWYQQSLDQGLQFLIQYYNGEERAKGNILERFSAQQFPDLHSELNLSSLELGDSALYFCASSVAETSYNEQFFGPGTRLTVL.

This clonotype was observed at least ten times. This chain links TRBV6-2 or TRBV6-3 with TRBJ2-7; D gene ambiguous. The CDR3 is 14 amino acids. The V end was cut by 5 bases, the J end by 6 bases, with 17 bases between. Germline CDR1 is MNHEY and CDR2 is SVGEGT. CDR3 coding DNA: TGTGCCAGCAGTCTGGGTGGTTCCTACGGCGAGCAGTACTTC. This encodes CASSLGGSYGEQYF.

On this clonotype: A single base separates this from a much larger clone, so it may be a read error. V gene TRBV12-3 or TRBV12-4 combines with J gene TRBJ2-1; no reliable D call. V shed 3 bases and J shed 0 bases, with 9 bases lying between them. This CDR3 is 15 amino acids long. CDR3 nucleotide sequence: TGTGCCAGCAGTTTTTGCGGTAGCTCCTACAATGAGCAGTTCTTC. It specifies CASSFCGSSYNEQFF.

The table lists this clonotype with a few counts. CDR3 sequence (DNA): TGTGCCAGCAGTTTAGCAGGGCTTAGTCAGCCCCAGCATTTT. Translated, it gives CASSLAGLSQPQHF. The rearrangement links TRBV12-3 or TRBV12-4 to TRBJ1-5; D gene ambiguous. V was pared by 0 bases and J by 6 bases, with 9 bases between. This CDR3 comprises 14 residues.

The V call is TRBV4-1, the J call TRBJ2-7, with TRBD1 matching 7 bases. The length of the CDR3 is 16 residues. Germline CDR1 is MGHRA and CDR2 is YSYEKL. Trimming removed 3 bases from V and 2 bases from J; junction bases left unmatched: 10. CDR3 sequence (DNA): TGCGCCAGCAGCCAGGATATGACAGGGTGGGCCTACGAGCAGTACTTC. Translated, it gives CASSQDMTGWAYEQYF.

The chain combines TRBV20-1 with TRBJ2-2; D gene uncertain. The CDR3 has 11 residues. The V end lost 4 bases, the J end lost 6 bases, and 6 bases lay between the germline ends. Germline lookup yields CDR1 DFQATT and CDR2 SNEGSKA (reference sequence). CDR3 amino acids: CSAKFAGELFF. CDR3 coding DNA: TGCAGTGCTAAGTTCGCCGGGGAGCTGTTTTTT.

V usage is TRBV14 and J usage is TRBJ2-6; 7 bases align to TRBD2. Trimming took 0 bases from V and 2 from J; bases not matched to a gene: 7. Germline CDR1 and CDR2: SGHDN and FVKESK. The CDR3 totals 18 residues. CDR3 in DNA: TGTGCCAGCAGCCAAGATCGGGAGGAGTTCACTGGGGCCAACGTCCTGACTTTC. It is translated as CASSQDREEFTGANVLTF.

This clonotype was counted once. A much larger clone lies one base from this, so it may be a read error. The J gene is TRBJ1-3, the V gene TRBV7-2, with D unresolved. The CDR3 consists of 15 residues. Germline V gives CDR1 SGHTA, CDR2 FQGNSA. CDR3 sequence (DNA): TGTGCCAGCAGCTCCAACTGGTATATAGGAAACACCATATGTTTT. Its protein product is CASSSNWYIGNTICF.

The J gene is TRBJ2-2, the V gene TRBV28; D gene unclear. With 8 bases removed from V and 5 bases from J, the gap between germline ends came to 12 bases. The CDR3 is 13 amino acids. The germline gives CDR1 MDHEN, CDR2 SYDVKM. CDR3 loop: CASGRRKTGELFF. CDR3 in DNA: TGTGCCAGCGGGCGTCGGAAGACCGGGGAGCTGTTTTTT.

This clonotype has only a few counts. V usage is TRBV12-3 or TRBV12-4 and J usage is TRBJ1-5; TRBD1 agrees at 11 bases. Trimming cost V 1 base and J 5 bases; bases outside gene matches: 1. The CDR3 contains 15 residues. This CDR3 reads CASSLGTGGDQPQHF. The CDR3 DNA is TGTGCCAGCAGTTTAGGGACAGGGGGCGATCAGCCCCAGCATTTT.

This clonotype was recorded at least ten times. The genes are TRBV7-2 and TRBJ2-5; unclear D gene. The CDR3 contains 14 residues. Germline CDR1 is SGHTA and CDR2 is FQGNSA. Trimming took off 3 bases at V and 2 bases at J, with 10 bases between the two ends. The CDR3 DNA follows: TGTGCCAGCAGCTTTTTCGGCAGGCAAGAGACCCAGTACTTC. Residues: CASSFFGRQETQYF. Variable domain in full (rest from reference TRBV7-2 and TRBJ2-5): GAGVSQSPSNKVTEKGKDVELRCDPISGHTALYWYRQSLGQGLEFLIYFQGNSAPDKSGLPSDRFSAERTGGSVSTLTIQRTQQEDSAVYLCASSFFGRQETQYFGPGTRLLVL.

This clonotype was observed a handful of times. The chain couples TRBV6-1 to TRBJ1-1; D uncertain. Germline loops: CDR1 MNHNS, CDR2 SASEGT. CDR3 length: 13 residues. Trimming pared 6 bases from V and 3 bases from J, leaving 11 bases between. CDR3 sequence reads: CASSRGSDTEAFF. DNA of the CDR3: TGTGCCAGCAGCCGAGGGAGCGACACTGAAGCTTTCTTT.

This clonotype was counted only a few times. This chain connects TRBV11-2 to TRBJ2-1; D not certain. Trimming took 2 bases from V and 9 from J, leaving 8 bases between them. The CDR3 is made up of 12 amino acids. Germline loops: CDR1 SGHAT, CDR2 FQNNGV. In nucleotides, the CDR3 is TGTGCCAGCAGCTTAAGTATCAGTGAGCAGTTCTTC. Translated, it gives CASSLSISEQFF.

V is TRBV6-1 and J is TRBJ1-2; D might be TRBD1 (5 bases). This CDR3 is 13 amino acids long. Germline V CDR1 and CDR2: MNHNS, SASEGT. With 5 bases removed from V and 8 bases from J, the gap between germline ends came to 15 bases. As DNA, the CDR3 is TGTGCCAGCAGTTACGCGACAGCTATGGGCTACACCTTC. Protein: CASSYATAMGYTF.

This chain joins TRBV4-2 and TRBJ2-7, with 9 bases matching TRBD1. This CDR3 is built from 15 residues. From germline, CDR1 is LGHNA and CDR2 YNFKEQ. J gave up 1 base and V 0 bases, and 1 base lay outside the gene matches. The CDR3 coding sequence is TGTGCCAGCAGCCAAGACGGGACAGGGTCCTACGAGCAGTACTTC. Protein sequence: CASSQDGTGSYEQYF.

This clonotype was seen a handful of times. CDR3 DNA: TGTGCCAGCAGCTTCAGCGGGCCCCCCTATGAGCAGTTCTTC. Protein: CASSFSGPPYEQFF. This rearrangement joins TRBV11-2 to TRBJ2-1, with D perhaps TRBD2 (6 bases). Trimming removed 3 bases at V and 8 bases at J, with 14 bases between. The germline V gene encodes CDR1 SGHAT and CDR2 FQNNGV. This CDR3 comprises 14 residues.